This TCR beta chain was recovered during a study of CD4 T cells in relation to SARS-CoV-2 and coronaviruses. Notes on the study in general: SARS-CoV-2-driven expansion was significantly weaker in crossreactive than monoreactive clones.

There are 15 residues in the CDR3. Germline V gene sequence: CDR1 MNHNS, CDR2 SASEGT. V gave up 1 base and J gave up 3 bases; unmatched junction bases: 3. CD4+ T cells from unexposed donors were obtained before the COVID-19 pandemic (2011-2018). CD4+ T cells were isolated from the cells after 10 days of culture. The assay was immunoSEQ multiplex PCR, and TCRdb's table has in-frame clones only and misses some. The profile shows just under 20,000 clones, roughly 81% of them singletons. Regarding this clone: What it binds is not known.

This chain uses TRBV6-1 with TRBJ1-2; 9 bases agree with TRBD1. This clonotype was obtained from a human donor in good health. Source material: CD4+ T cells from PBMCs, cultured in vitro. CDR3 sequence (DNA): TGTGCCAGCAGTGAAGGACAGGGGGTCGACTATGGCTACACCTTC. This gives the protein CASSEGQGVDYGYTF.